The 11 T cell receptor beta chains presented below share a single source sample, sequenced in a study of blood T cell repertoires in COVID-19. Using immunoSEQ multiplex PCR, the repertoire was profiled, and TCRdb retains in-frame clones only, with some absent. The sample gives fewer than 150,000 clones, 75% to 85% of which show up once; over 15% is in the top ten. The sequencing input was peripheral blood. The receptors originated from a man older than 75 with acute or convalescent COVID-19.

The V gene is TRBV28, the J gene TRBJ1-2; 7 bases map to TRBD1. This CDR3 comprises 12 residues. Per germline, CDR1 MDHEN and CDR2 SYDVKM. The V gene end was trimmed by 6 bases and the J gene end by 11 bases; junction bases not matched to a gene: 9. CDR3 bases: TGTGCCAGCAGCGGCCCGAGGGGGCAGTACACCTTC. As protein: CASSGPRGQYTF.

The chain joins TRBV5-6 to TRBJ2-2; D is possibly TRBD2 (5 bases). CDR3 length: 15 amino acids. The germline gives CDR1 SGHDT, CDR2 YYEEEE. Trimming removed 7 bases from V and 5 bases from J, with 18 bases in between. Here the CDR3 reads CASGSSPPGTGELFF. DNA for the CDR3: TGTGCCAGCGGATCATCACCCCCGGGGACCGGGGAGCTGTTTTTT. The complete variable domain, with remaining parts taken from reference TRBV5-6 and TRBJ2-2, reads DAGVTQSPTHLIKTRGQQVTLRCSPKSGHDTVSWYQQALGQGPQFIFQYYEEEERQRGNFPDRFSGHQFPNYSSELNVNALLLGDSALYLCASGSSPPGTGELFFGEGSRLTVL.

This clone was counted at least ten times. The chain is built from TRBV19 and TRBJ2-7; 8 positions match TRBD1. V gave up 5 bases and J gave up 6 bases; unmatched junction bases: 6. This CDR3 region has 13 residues. Germline V gene lookup returns CDR1 LNHDA and CDR2 SQIVND (reference sequence). The CDR3 DNA sequence: TGTGCCAGTAGTCGAGGACAGGGCGGCGAGCAGTACTTC. It is translated as CASSRGQGGEQYF.

This clone has a handful of counts. This CDR3 reads CASSFGQNTGELFF. In DNA form, the CDR3 reads TGCGCCAGCAGCTTCGGACAAAACACCGGGGAGCTGTTTTTT. The gene calls are TRBV5-1 and TRBJ2-2; D may be TRBD1 (5 bases). The germline V gene has CDR1 SGHRS and CDR2 YFSETQ. V gave up 2 bases and J gave up 2 bases, with 7 bases separating them. The CDR3 covers 14 residues.

This CDR3 reads CATRQGAVTEAFF. The CDR3 coding sequence is TGTGCCACCCGACAGGGGGCCGTCACTGAAGCTTTCTTT. This chain connects TRBV2 to TRBJ1-1, with TRBD1 matching over 10 bases. CDR1 is SNHLY, CDR2 FYNNEI, per germline. CDR3 length: 13 residues. V was clipped by 10 bases and J by 4 bases; unmatched bases: 6.

This chain uses TRBV7-2 with TRBJ2-5; 8 bases align to TRBD2. There are 14 residues in the CDR3. V lost 3 bases, J lost 6 bases, and 6 bases stayed unmatched. CDR1 SGHTA and CDR2 FQGNSA come from the germline V gene. CDR3 residues: CASSFSGAAKTQYF. The CDR3 nucleotides are TGTGCCAGCAGCTTTAGCGGGGCGGCGAAGACCCAGTACTTC.

This chain joins TRBV9 and TRBJ2-7, with 11 bases identical to TRBD2. CDR3 length: 15 amino acids. V lost 4 bases and J lost 2; bases outside the gene matches: 5. Looked up from germline, CDR1 is SGDLS and CDR2 is YYNGEE. The CDR3 DNA is TGTGCCAGCAGCCCCAATAGCGGGGGGGCCTACGAGCAGTACTTC. Translation gives CASSPNSGGAYEQYF. Variable domain in full (rest from reference TRBV9 and TRBJ2-7): DSGVTQTPKHLITATGQRVTLRCSPRSGDLSVYWYQQSLDQGLQFLIQYYNGEERAKGNILERFSAQQFPDLHSELNLSSLELGDSALYFCASSPNSGGAYEQYFGPGTRLTVT.

This clone appeared many times. The CDR3 nucleotides are TGTGCCAGCAGCACCGGGACTAGCGAGACCCAGTACTTC. Residues: CASSTGTSETQYF. The chain is built from TRBV5-6 and TRBJ2-5, with TRBD2 matching 9 bases. This CDR3 region has 13 residues. V gave up 4 bases and J gave up 5 bases; unmatched junction bases: 3. Germline V CDR1 and CDR2: SGHDT, YYEEEE.

The gene calls are TRBV5-1 and TRBJ2-7; the match to TRBD1 covers 7 bases. Germline CDR1 SGHRS, CDR2 YFSETQ. V lost 3 bases and J lost 6; bases outside the gene matches: 3. The CDR3 totals 12 residues. CDR3 in amino acids: CASSSTGLEQYF. CDR3 nucleotides: TGCGCCAGCAGCTCGACAGGGCTCGAGCAGTACTTC.

The V call is TRBV6-5, the J call TRBJ2-1; 9 bases are shared with TRBD1. The V segment lost 5 bases and the J segment 3 bases; nucleotides outside the gene matches: 5. This CDR3 region has 15 residues. Germline V lookup: CDR1 MNHEY, CDR2 SVGAGI. For the CDR3, the DNA is TGTGCCAGCAGTAATCCGGGACAGGGCTACAATGAGCAGTTCTTC. This sequence encodes CASSNPGQGYNEQFF.

The V gene is TRBV27, the J gene TRBJ2-1; TRBD2 might be the D (6 bases). The germline V gene has CDR1 MNHEY and CDR2 SMNVEV (reference sequence). The CDR3 loop spans 16 amino acids. V lost 4 bases to trimming and J lost 3 bases, with 16 bases between them. The CDR3 here is CASSSQGLPLYNEQFF. CDR3 in DNA: TGTGCCAGCAGTTCTCAGGGACTGCCCCTCTACAATGAGCAGTTCTTC.